This T cell receptor (beta chain) was identified during a study of T cell responses to AZD1222 COVID-19 vaccine. Germline V gene data show CDR1 as SEHNR and CDR2 as FQNEAQ (reference sequence). Trimming took off 4 bases at V and 3 bases at J, with 13 bases between the two ends. The length of the CDR3 is 14 residues. Points on this clone: The antigen remains unidentified.

Using immunoSEQ multiplex PCR, the repertoire was profiled, and TCRdb retains in-frame clones only, with some absent. The top ten hold about 5% of the sample, which has 69,000 or so clones, around 89% seen once. Findings and caveats of the study: Across spike, vaccine-associated CD4 TCRs were found, dominant at 160-218 and 743-854. Only a handful of AZD1222 recipients, several in all, had baseline seropositivity.

V and J are TRBV7-9 and TRBJ2-7; D gene uncertain. The origin of this receptor is an adult who received the MenACWY meningococcal vaccine as a control. This material consisted of peripheral blood, taken 28 days after the second dose of the MenACWY control vaccine. CDR3 sequence: CASSSTGSSYEQYF. The CDR3 bases are TGTGCCAGCAGCTCCACCGGGTCCAGCTACGAGCAGTACTTC.